This T cell receptor beta chain was sequenced in a study of blood T cell repertoires in COVID-19. Study overall: Researchers got acute and convalescent COVID-19 samples from the United States, Italy and Spain. From T cells, B-cell-depleted T cells, or PBMCs came the material, which was cDNA or gDNA.

As originally analysed: Estimates of nucleated cell counts were drawn from the amplification of reference gene primers. Method: immunoSEQ multiplex PCR; TCRdb's copy keeps in-frame clones and lacks some. That table furnishes V, J and clone size, whereas the DNA furnished D and trimming. The sample contains approximately 260,000 clones, approximately 83% of which appear only once. CDR1 and CDR2 (germline): SQVTM, ANQGSEA. Unmatched junction bases numbered 8, after V lost 4 bases and J lost 11 bases. The CDR3 is 12 amino acids. Sequencing was done on a sample of peripheral blood. This sequence was found in a woman in her seventies with acute or convalescent COVID-19. V is TRBV29-1 and J is TRBJ2-1, with TRBD1 matching over 7 bases. The CDR3 region has the DNA TGCAGCGTTGTTAACATGGGACAGCAGCAGTTCTTC. Amino acids: CSVVNMGQQQFF.